The 7 T cell receptor beta chains given below trace back to one sample, sequenced in a study of siplizumab effects on memory and regulatory T cells. TCRdb keeps only in-frame clones here, not all; method: immunoSEQ multiplex PCR. The table shows around 100,000 clones, with 80% to 95% occurring only once. The sequenced material came from CD4+ T cells sorted from blood. These receptors were obtained from a human donor in good health.

This chain connects TRBV7-5 to TRBJ2-1. TRBV7-5 is described as a pseudogene. The CDR3 runs to 12 residues. The CDR3 DNA reads TGTGTCAGAAAAGGGGGGCCAAATGAGCAGTTCTTC. The encoded protein is CVRKGGPNEQFF.

The chain combines TRBV4-2 with TRBJ2-5; D is ambiguous. Germline V gene data show CDR1 as LGHNA and CDR2 as YNFKEQ. Trimming took 0 bases from V and 2 from J, leaving 7 bases between them. The CDR3 runs to 14 residues. The CDR3 spells CASSQELVQETQYF. DNA of the CDR3: TGTGCCAGCAGCCAAGAGCTTGTACAAGAGACCCAGTACTTC.

This chain joins TRBV7-2 and TRBJ1-5; 8 bases are shared with TRBD1. The length of the CDR3 is 15 residues. V trimming: 5 bases; J trimming: 7 bases; junction bases outside the gene matches: 10. Germline V gene lookup returns CDR1 SGHTA and CDR2 FQGNSA. CDR3 in amino acids: CASSRRTGQDQPQHF. The CDR3 DNA follows: TGTGCCAGCAGCAGGCGGACAGGGCAGGACCAGCCCCAGCATTTT.

The chain has TRBV11-3 and TRBJ2-1; either TRBD1 or TRBD2 may fit D (5 bases each). CDR1 and CDR2 (germline): SGHNT, YENEEA. The V and J ends lost 5 bases and 9 bases respectively, with 11 bases between them. The CDR3 sequence is 12 residues long. This chain's CDR3 is CASSKSGGEQFF. Written as DNA, the CDR3 is TGTGCCAGCAGCAAGAGTGGGGGTGAGCAGTTCTTC.

V gene TRBV5-4 combines with J gene TRBJ1-6; tentatively, D is TRBD1 (6 bases). Trimming stripped 3 bases from V and 14 bases from J, with 18 bases between. Germline lookup yields CDR1 SGHNT and CDR2 YYREEE (reference sequence). CDR3 length: 14 amino acids. The CDR3 protein is CASSSGQSAFTLHF. CDR3 DNA sequence: TGTGCCAGCAGCTCTGGACAGTCGGCCTTCACCCTCCACTTT.

The chain couples TRBV6-5 to TRBJ2-7; 9 bases align to TRBD1. Per the germline V gene, CDR1 is MNHEY and CDR2 is SVGAGI. The CDR3 is 15 residues long. V trimming: 4 bases; J trimming: 9 bases; junction bases outside the gene matches: 13. CDR3 residues: CASSSSGQGNFGQYF. CDR3 sequence (DNA): TGTGCCAGCAGTTCGTCGGGACAGGGTAATTTCGGGCAGTACTTC.

The chain employs TRBV5-1 and TRBJ2-7, with D possibly being TRBD2 (6 bases). CDR1 SGHRS and CDR2 YFSETQ come from the germline V gene. The CDR3 runs to 15 residues. V gave up 0 bases and J gave up 1 base, with 11 bases separating them. CDR3 in DNA: TGCGCCAGCAGCTTGGGCGGGACTTTATCCTACGAGCAGTACTTC. It codes for CASSLGGTLSYEQYF.